Listed below are T cell receptor beta chains from one sample, sequenced in a study of human T cells and chemical hapten exposure. TCRdb re-derived calls from the RACE reads in MiXCR, one entry per CDR3 protein. The sample has some 350,000 distinct CDR3 sequences; just under 6.5% are singletons. The sequences come from whole blood, collected in connection with sensitization to the hapten diphenylcyclopropenone (DPC). These receptors were taken from a woman aged 18-29 years with alopecia areata. Some clones in this sample may be carry-over from other donors' samples. Both conserved end residues are part of each CDR3. A D gene is named only where the DNA matches it firmly. Rows give clone size only sometimes, using once, few, many, or a class for an expanded clone.

j_gene	d_gene	v_gene	abundance	CDR3aa	CDR3nt
TRBJ2-7	NA	TRBV6-5	NA	CASRFRGKGYDEQYF	TGTGCCAGCAGATTCAGGGGAAAGGGATACGACGAGCAGTACTTC
TRBJ2-3	TRBD2	TRBV29-1	many	CSVDGGGAQDTQYF	TGCAGCGTTGACGGCGGGGGGGCCCAAGATACGCAGTATTTT
TRBJ1-2	TRBD1	TRBV5-1	few	CASSQGTGLNYGYTF	TGCGCCAGCAGCCAAGGGACAGGGCTTAACTATGGCTACACCTTC
TRBJ1-5	NA	TRBV28	many	CASSPTRVAGNQPQHF	TGTGCCAGCAGTCCGACCAGGGTGGCCGGAAATCAGCCCCAGCATTTT
TRBJ1-2	NA	TRBV7-9	many	CASSSPVGNYGYTF	TGTGCCAGCAGCTCACCGGTGGGCAATTATGGCTACACCTTC
TRBJ1-1	TRBD1	TRBV20-1	many	CSVQGGLLRNTEAFF	TGCAGTGTACAGGGGGGATTATTGAGGAACACTGAAGCTTTCTTT
TRBJ2-5	TRBD2	TRBV7-3	NA	CASSSQGSGGTQYF	TGTGCCAGCAGCTCCCAGGGGAGCGGGGGGACCCAGTACTTC
TRBJ1-5	NA	TRBV6-6	many	CASRGRSNQPQHF	TGTGCCAGCAGGGGGCGTAGCAATCAGCCCCAGCATTTT
TRBJ1-4	NA	TRBV4-2	many	CASSQDAGILNEKLFF	TGTGCCAGCAGCCAAGATGCGGGGATCTTGAATGAAAAACTGTTTTTT
TRBJ2-1	NA	TRBV4-3	NA	CASSRTGSGDEQFF	TGCGCCAGCAGCCGAACAGGGTCTGGCGATGAGCAGTTCTTC
TRBJ2-7	NA	TRBV6-2/TRBV6-3	NA	CASSYSTSPPRF	TGTGCCAGCAGTTACTCAACTAGTCCCCCACGCTTC
TRBJ2-7	TRBD1	TRBV12-3/TRBV12-4	many	CASSRDRDSYEQYF	TGTGCCAGCAGTAGGGACAGGGACTCCTACGAGCAGTACTTC
TRBJ1-4	NA	TRBV18	NA	CASSPYTDHREKLFF	TGTGCCAGCTCACCATACACGGACCACCGGGAAAAACTGTTTTTT
TRBJ1-2	NA	TRBV10-3	NA	CAISEWPEEGYTF	TGTGCCATCAGTGAGTGGCCAGAGGAAGGCTACACCTTC
TRBJ1-5	NA	TRBV6-1	few	CASSEALWQGDQPQHF	TGTGCCAGCAGTGAAGCGCTTTGGCAGGGAGATCAGCCCCAGCATTTT